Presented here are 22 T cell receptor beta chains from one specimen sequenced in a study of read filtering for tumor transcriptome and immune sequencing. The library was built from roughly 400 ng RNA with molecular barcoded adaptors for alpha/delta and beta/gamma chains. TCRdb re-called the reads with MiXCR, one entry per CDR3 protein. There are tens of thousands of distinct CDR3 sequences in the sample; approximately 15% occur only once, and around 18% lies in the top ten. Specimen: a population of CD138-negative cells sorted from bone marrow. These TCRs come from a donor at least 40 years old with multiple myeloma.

The CDR3 loop reads CASSHFALLSEQYF. Here the CDR3 DNA reads TGTGCCAGTAGCCATTTTGCCTTGTTGAGCGAGCAGTACTTC. The V call is TRBV19, the J call TRBJ2-7; D call uncertain. Per the germline V gene, CDR1 is LNHDA and CDR2 is SQIVND (reference sequence). V was pared by 6 bases and J by 6 bases, with 18 bases between. This CDR3 comprises 14 residues.

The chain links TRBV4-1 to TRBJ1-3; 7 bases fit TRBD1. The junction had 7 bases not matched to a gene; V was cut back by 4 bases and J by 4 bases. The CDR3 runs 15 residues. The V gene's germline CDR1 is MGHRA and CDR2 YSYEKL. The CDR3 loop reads CASSLEGARGNTIYF. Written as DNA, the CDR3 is TGCGCCAGCAGCCTGGAGGGGGCTCGAGGAAACACCATATATTTT.

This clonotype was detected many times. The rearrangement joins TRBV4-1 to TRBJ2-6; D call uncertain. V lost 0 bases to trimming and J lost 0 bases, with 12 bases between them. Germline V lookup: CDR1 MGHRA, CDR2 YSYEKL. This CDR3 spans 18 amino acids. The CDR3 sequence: CASSQEGYPSSGANVLTF. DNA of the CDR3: TGCGCCAGCAGCCAAGAGGGCTACCCAAGCTCTGGGGCCAACGTCCTGACTTTC.

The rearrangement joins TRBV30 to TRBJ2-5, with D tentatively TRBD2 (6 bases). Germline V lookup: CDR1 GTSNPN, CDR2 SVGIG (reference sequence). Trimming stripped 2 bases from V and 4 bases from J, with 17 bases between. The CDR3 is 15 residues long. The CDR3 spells CAWSTGSPGLETQYF. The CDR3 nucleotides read TGTGCCTGGAGTACCGGGAGCCCGGGGTTAGAGACCCAGTACTTC.

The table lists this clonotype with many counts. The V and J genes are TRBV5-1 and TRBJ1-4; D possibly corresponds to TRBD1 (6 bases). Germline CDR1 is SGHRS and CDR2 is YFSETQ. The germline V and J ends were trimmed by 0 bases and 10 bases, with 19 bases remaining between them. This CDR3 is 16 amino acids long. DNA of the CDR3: TGCGCCAGCAGCTTGGAAGGGGGGACCGGTGGTGGAAAACTGTTTTTT. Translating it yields CASSLEGGTGGGKLFF. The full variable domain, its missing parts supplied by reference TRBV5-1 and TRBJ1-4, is KAGVTQTPRYLIKTRGQQVTLSCSPISGHRSVSWYQQTPGQGLQFLFEYFSETQRNKGNFPGRFSGRQFSNSRSEMNVSTLELGDSALYLCASSLEGGTGGGKLFFGSGTQLSVL.

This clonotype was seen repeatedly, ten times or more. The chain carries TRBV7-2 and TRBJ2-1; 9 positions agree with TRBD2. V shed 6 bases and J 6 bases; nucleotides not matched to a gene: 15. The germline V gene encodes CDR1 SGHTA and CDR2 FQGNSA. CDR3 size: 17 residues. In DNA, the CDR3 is TGTGCCAGCAGAGGACGCAGCGGGGGGCCGACGGCCAATGAGCAGTTCTTC. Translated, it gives CASRGRSGGPTANEQFF.

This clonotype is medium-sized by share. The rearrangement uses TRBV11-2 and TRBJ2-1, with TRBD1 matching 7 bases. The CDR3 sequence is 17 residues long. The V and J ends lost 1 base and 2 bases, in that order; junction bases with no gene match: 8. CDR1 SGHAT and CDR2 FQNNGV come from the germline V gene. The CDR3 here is CASSLGRQGRTYNEQFF. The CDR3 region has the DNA TGTGCCAGCAGCTTAGGCCGACAGGGTAGGACCTACAATGAGCAGTTCTTC. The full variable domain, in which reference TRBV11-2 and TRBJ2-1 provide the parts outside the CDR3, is EAGVAQSPRYKIIEKRQSVAFWCNPISGHATLYWYQQILGQGPKLLIQFQNNGVVDDSQLPKDRFSAERLKGVDSTLKIQPAKLEDSAVYLCASSLGRQGRTYNEQFFGPGTRLTVL.

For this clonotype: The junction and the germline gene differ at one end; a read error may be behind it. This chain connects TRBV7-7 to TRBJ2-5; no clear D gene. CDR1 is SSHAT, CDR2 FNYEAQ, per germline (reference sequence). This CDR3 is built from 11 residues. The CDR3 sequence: CASSSSETQYF. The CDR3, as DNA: TGTGCTAGCAGCTCTTCGGAGACCCAGTACTTC. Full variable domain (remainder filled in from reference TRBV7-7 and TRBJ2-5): GAGVSQSPRYKVTKRGQDVTLRCDPISSHATLYWYQQALGQGPEFLTYFNYEAQPDKSGLPSDRFSAERPEGSISTLTIQRTEQRDSAMYRCASSSSETQYFGPGTRLLVL.

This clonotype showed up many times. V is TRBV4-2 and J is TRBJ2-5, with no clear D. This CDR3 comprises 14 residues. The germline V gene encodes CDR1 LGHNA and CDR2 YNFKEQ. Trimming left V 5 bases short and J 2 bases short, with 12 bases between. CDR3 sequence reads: CASSFSTGQETQYF. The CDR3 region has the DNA TGTGCCAGCAGCTTTAGTACCGGACAAGAGACCCAGTACTTC.

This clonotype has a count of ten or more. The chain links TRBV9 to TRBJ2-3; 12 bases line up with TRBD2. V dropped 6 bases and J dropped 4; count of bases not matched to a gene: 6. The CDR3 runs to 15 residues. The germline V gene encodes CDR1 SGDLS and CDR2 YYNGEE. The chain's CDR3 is CASTTSGGPADTQYF. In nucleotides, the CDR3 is TGTGCCAGCACCACTAGCGGGGGGCCAGCAGATACGCAGTATTTT. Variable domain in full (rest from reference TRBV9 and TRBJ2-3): DSGVTQTPKHLITATGQRVTLRCSPRSGDLSVYWYQQSLDQGLQFLIQYYNGEERAKGNILERFSAQQFPDLHSELNLSSLELGDSALYFCASTTSGGPADTQYFGPGTRLTVL.

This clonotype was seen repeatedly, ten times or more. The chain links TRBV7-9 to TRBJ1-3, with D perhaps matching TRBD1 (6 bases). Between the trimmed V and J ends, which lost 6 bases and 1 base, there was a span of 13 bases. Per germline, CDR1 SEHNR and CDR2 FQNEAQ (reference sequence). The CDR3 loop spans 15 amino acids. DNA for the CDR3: TGTGCCAGCAGTCATGGACAGTCATCTGGAAACACCATATATTTT. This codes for CASSHGQSSGNTIYF.

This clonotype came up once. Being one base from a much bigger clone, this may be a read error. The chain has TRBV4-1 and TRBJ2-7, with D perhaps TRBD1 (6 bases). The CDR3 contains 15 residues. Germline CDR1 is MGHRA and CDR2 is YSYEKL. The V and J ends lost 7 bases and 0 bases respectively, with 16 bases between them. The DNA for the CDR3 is TGCGCCAGCAACGTTGCAGGGGAAAGCTCCTACGAGCAGTACTTC. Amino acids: CASNVAGESSYEQYF.

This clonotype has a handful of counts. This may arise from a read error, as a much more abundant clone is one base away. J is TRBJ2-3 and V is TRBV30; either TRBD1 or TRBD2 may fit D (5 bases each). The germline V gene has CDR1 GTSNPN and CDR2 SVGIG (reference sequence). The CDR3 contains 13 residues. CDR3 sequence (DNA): TGTGCCTGGAGCGGGACGGGCACAGATACGCGGTATTTT. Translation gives CAWSGTGTDTRYF.

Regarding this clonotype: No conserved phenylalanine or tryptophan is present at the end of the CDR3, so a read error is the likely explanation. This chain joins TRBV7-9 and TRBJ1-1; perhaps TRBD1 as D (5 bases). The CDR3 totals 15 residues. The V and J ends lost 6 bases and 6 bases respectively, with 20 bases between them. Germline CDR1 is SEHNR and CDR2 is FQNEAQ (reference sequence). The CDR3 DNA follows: TGTGCCAGCAGGGTGACCGACGGCCGGGGGGCTGAAGCTTTCATT. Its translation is CASRVTDGRGAEAFI.

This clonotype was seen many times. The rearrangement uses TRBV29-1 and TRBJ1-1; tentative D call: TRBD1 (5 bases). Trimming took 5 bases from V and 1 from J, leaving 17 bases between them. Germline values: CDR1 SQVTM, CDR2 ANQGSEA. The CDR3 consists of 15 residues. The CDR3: CSVLSPLTGNTEAFF. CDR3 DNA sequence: TGCAGCGTTCTATCACCATTAACAGGGAACACTGAAGCTTTCTTT.

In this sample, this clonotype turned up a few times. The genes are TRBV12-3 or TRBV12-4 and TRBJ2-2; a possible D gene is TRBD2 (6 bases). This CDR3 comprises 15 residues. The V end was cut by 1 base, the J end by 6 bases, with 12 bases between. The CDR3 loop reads CASSLVERAAGELFF. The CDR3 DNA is TGTGCCAGCAGTTTAGTTGAGCGGGCAGCCGGGGAGCTGTTTTTT.

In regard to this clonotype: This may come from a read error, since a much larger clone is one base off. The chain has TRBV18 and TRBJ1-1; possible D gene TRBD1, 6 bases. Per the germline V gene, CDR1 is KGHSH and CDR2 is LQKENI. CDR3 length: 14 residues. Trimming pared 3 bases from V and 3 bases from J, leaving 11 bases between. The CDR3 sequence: CASSPTGLYTEAFF. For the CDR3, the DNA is TGTGCCAGCTCACCGACAGGTTTGTACACTGAAGCTTTCTTT.

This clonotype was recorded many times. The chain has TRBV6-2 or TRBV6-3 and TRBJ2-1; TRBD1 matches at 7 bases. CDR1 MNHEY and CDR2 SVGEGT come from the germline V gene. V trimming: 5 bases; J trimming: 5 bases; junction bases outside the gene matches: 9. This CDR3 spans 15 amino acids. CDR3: CASSRQGSMDNEQFF. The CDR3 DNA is TGTGCCAGCAGTCGACAGGGTTCAATGGACAATGAGCAGTTCTTC.

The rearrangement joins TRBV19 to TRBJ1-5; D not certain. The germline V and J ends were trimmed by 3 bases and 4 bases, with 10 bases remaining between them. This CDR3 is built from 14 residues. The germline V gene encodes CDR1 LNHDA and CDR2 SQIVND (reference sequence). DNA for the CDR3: TGTGCCAGTAGTATCGGTCAGATAAATCAGCCCCAGCATTTT. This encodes CASSIGQINQPQHF.

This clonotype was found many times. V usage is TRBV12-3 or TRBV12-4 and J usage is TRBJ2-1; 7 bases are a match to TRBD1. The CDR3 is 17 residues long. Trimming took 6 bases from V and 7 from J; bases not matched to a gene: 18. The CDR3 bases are TGTGCCAGCAGCGCTAGCTTAAGTGGGGACAGCTGGAATGAGCAGTTCTTC. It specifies CASSASLSGDSWNEQFF.

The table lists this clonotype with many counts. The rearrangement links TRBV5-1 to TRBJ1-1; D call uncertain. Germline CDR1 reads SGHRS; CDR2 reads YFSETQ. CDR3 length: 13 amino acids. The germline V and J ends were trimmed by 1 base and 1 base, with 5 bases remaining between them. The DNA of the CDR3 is TGCGCCAGCAGCTTGCTATGGAACACTGAAGCTTTCTTT. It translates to CASSLLWNTEAFF.

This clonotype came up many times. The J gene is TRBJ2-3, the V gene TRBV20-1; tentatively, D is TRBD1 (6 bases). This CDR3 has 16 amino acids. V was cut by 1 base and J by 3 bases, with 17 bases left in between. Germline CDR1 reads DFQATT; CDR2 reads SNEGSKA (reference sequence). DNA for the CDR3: TGCAGTGCTAGAGTTTCACAGGGAAGTAATACAGATACGCAGTATTTT. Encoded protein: CSARVSQGSNTDTQYF.